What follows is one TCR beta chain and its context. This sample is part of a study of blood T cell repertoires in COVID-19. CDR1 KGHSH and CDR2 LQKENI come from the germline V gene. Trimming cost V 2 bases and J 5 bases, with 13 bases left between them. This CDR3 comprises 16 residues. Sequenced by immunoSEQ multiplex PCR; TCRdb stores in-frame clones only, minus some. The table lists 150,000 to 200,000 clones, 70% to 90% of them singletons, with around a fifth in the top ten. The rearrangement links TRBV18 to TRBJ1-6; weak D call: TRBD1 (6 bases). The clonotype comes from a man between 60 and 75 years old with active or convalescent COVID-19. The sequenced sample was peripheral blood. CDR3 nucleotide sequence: TGTGCCAGCTCACCAGATCCAGGGGTTCATAATTCACCCCTCCACTTT. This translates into CASSPDPGVHNSPLHF.